This T cell receptor (beta chain) was observed in a study of regulatory T cells in long-lasting Graves disease. CDR1 MNHEY and CDR2 SMNVEV come from the germline V gene (reference sequence). V lost 5 bases, J lost 2 bases, and 12 bases lay in between. CDR3 size: 14 residues. This clonotype was seen at least ten times. The antigen is unknown. The sample's time point: newly diagnosed GD, antithyroid drugs for less than 3 months. The TCR library used RNA extracted from PBMCs. The authors built TCR beta libraries using iRepertoire HTBI primers and Arm-PCR of CDR3 regions. Methods used by the authors: Overall, samples carried approximately 56 TRBV and over 12 TRBJ segments. One entry per CDR3 protein results from TCRdb running MiXCR on the multiplex PCR reads. TCRdb, not the original authors, processed these V and J calls. The table lists hundreds of thousands of distinct CDR3 sequences, 15% of them singletons.

Overall study results and limits: Less diverse TCR repertoires were seen in persistent Graves' patients than in newly diagnosed ones.

The gene calls are TRBV27 and TRBJ1-2; possibly TRBD1 for D (5 bases). Sequences were derived from peripheral blood mononuclear cells (PBMCs), sampled at new diagnosis, from a patient treated with antithyroid drugs. The sequence derives from a female donor with Graves disease. CDR3 region: CASSPMRGNYGYTF. Written as DNA, the CDR3 is TGTGCCAGCAGTCCCATGCGGGGCAACTATGGCTACACCTTC.